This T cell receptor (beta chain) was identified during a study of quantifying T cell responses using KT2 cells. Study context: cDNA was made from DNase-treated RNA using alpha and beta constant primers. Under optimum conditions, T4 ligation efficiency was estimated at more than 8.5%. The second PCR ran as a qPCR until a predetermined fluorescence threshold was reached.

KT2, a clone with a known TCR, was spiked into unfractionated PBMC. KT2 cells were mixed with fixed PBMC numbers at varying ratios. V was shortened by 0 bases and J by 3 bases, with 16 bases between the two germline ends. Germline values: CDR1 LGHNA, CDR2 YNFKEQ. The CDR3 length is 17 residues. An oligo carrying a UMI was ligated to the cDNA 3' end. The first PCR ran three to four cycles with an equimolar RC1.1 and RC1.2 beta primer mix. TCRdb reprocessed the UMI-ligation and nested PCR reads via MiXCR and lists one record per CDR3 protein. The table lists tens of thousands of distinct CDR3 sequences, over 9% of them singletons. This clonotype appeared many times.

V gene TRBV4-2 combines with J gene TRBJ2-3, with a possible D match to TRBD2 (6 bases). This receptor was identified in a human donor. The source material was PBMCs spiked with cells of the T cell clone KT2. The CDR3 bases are TGTGCCAGCAGCCAAGAGGTGGGGGGAGGCGTGACAGATACGCAGTATTTT. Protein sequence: CASSQEVGGGVTDTQYF.